The present T cell receptor beta chain was sequenced within a study of blood T cells in healthy people across ages. From germline, CDR1 is SQVTM and CDR2 ANQGSEA. Trimming at V came to 4 bases and at J to 2 bases, leaving 2 bases not matched to a gene. The CDR3 sequence is 13 residues long. A J-beta primer mix and a sample-barcoded 5' primer were used in a second PCR of roughly 7 to 12 cycles. TCRdb ran MiXCR on the 5' RACE reads and lists one entry per CDR3 protein. The sample contains 1.5 million to 2 million distinct CDR3 sequences, approximately 28% of which appear only once. V is TRBV29-1 and J is TRBJ2-3; 8 bases are a match to TRBD1. The sequenced sample consisted of blood. This TCR was sampled from a woman aged 30 to 39 in good health. In DNA form, the CDR3 reads TGCAGCGTTGGGGACAGGCCCACAGATACGCAGTATTTT. Residues: CSVGDRPTDTQYF.